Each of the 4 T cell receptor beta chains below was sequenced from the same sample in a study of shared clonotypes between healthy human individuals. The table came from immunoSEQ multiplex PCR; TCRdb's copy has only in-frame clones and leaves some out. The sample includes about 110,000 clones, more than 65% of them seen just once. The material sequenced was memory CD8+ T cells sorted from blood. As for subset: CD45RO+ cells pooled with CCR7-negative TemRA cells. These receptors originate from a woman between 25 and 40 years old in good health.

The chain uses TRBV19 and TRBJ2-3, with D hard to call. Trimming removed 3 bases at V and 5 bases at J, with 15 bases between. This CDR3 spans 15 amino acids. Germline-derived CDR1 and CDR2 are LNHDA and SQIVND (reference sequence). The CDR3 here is CASSILGSAGDTQYF. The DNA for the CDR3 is TGTGCCAGTAGTATCCTAGGGTCCGCTGGAGATACGCAGTATTTT.

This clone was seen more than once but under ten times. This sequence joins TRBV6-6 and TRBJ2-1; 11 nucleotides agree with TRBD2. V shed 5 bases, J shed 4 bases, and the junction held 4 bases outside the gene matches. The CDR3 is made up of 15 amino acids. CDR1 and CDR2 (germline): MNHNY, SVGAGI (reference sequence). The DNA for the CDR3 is TGTGCCAGCAGTCGTCTAGCGGGAGGTTACAATGAGCAGTTCTTC. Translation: CASSRLAGGYNEQFF.

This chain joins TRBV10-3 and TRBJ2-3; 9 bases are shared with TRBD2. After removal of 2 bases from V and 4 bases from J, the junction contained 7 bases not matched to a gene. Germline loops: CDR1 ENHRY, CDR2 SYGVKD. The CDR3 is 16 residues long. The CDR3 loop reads CAISERASGIADTQYF. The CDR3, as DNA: TGTGCCATCAGTGAGCGGGCTAGCGGGATTGCAGATACGCAGTATTTT.

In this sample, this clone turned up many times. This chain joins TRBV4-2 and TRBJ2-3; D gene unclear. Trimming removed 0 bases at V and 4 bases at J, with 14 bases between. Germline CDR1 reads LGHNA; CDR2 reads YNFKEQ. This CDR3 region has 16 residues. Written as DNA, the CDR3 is TGTGCCAGCAGCCAAGATCTAGGGAAAGGGTCAGATACGCAGTATTTT. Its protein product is CASSQDLGKGSDTQYF.